This TCR beta chain appears in the sequencing data of a study of CD8 T cells in ankylosing spondylitis. Germline loops: CDR1 KGHSH, CDR2 LQKENI. Between the trimmed V and J ends, which lost 1 base and 5 bases, there was a span of 6 bases. The CDR3 is 13 residues long. TCRdb reanalysed the 5' RACE reads using MiXCR and keeps one entry per CDR3 protein. The data contain around 39,000 distinct CDR3 sequences, under 15% of them seen just once; the ten biggest clones take up roughly 32%. V usage is TRBV18 and J usage is TRBJ1-5, with D unresolved. Sequenced: synovial fluid, either unsorted or a sorted T cell fraction (not recorded which). The receptor's source is a male donor with ankylosing spondylitis. CDR3 protein: CASSPRRHQPQHF. The CDR3, as DNA: TGTGCCAGCTCACCACGGAGGCATCAGCCCCAGCATTTT.